The 29 T cell receptor beta chains presented below share a single source sample, sequenced in a study of T cell responses to AZD1222 COVID-19 vaccine. TCRdb's table, derived via immunoSEQ multiplex PCR, lists solely in-frame clones and lacks some. The table shows some 42,000 clones, with approximately 80% occurring only once. The sample consisted of peripheral blood, taken 28 days after the second AZD1222 dose. These receptors originate from an adult who received the AZD1222 COVID-19 vaccine.

The sample holds a few counts of this clone. J is TRBJ1-1 and V is TRBV6-5; maybe TRBD1 (5 bases). CDR3 size: 13 residues. V was shortened by 7 bases and J by 8 bases, with 17 bases between the two germline ends. From germline, CDR1 is MNHEY and CDR2 SVGAGI. The CDR3 is CASNFLGTPEAFF. CDR3 in DNA: TGTGCCAGCAACTTCCTTGGGACGCCAGAAGCTTTCTTT.

The rearrangement joins TRBV30 to TRBJ1-1; D remains ambiguous. Per the germline V gene, CDR1 is GTSNPN and CDR2 is SVGIG (reference sequence). The CDR3 has 15 residues. V lost 4 bases to trimming and J lost 1 base, with 16 bases between them. The chain's CDR3 is CAWIAIGRGNTEAFF. CDR3 sequence (DNA): TGTGCCTGGATCGCGATCGGGAGAGGGAACACTGAAGCTTTCTTT.

The chain recombines TRBV11-2 with TRBJ2-5, with 9 positions matching TRBD2. The CDR3 loop spans 14 amino acids. Looked up from germline, CDR1 is SGHAT and CDR2 is FQNNGV. J gave up 2 bases and V 8 bases, and 6 bases lay outside the gene matches. The CDR3 coding sequence is TGTGCCAGCGCGGGAAGCGGGGGGCAAGAGACCCAGTACTTC. Residues: CASAGSGGQETQYF.

This clone was observed a handful of times. The rearrangement uses TRBV7-9 and TRBJ2-4; possible D gene TRBD1, 7 bases. Germline-derived CDR1 and CDR2 are SEHNR and FQNEAQ (reference sequence). Trimming pared 3 bases from V and 2 bases from J, leaving 20 bases between. The CDR3 sequence is 18 residues long. The CDR3, as DNA: TGTGCCAGCAGCTTTCCCTTGGGAGCAGGGGGGACCAAAAACATTCAGTACTTC. Protein product: CASSFPLGAGGTKNIQYF.

The chain couples TRBV7-9 to TRBJ2-7, with D perhaps TRBD1 (6 bases). There are 12 residues in the CDR3. CDR1 and CDR2 from the germline V gene are SEHNR and FQNEAQ (reference sequence). V was shortened by 5 bases and J by 6 bases, with 11 bases between the two germline ends. The CDR3 here is CASSTTGLEQYF. Written as DNA, the CDR3 is TGTGCCAGCAGCACCACAGGGCTCGAGCAGTACTTC. The variable domain in full, completed from reference TRBV7-9 and TRBJ2-7, reads DTGVSQNPRHKITKRGQNVTFRCDPISEHNRLYWYRQTLGQGPEFLTYFQNEAQLEKSRLLSDRFSAERPKGSFSTLEIQRTEQGDSAMYLCASSTTGLEQYFGPGTRLTVT.

By sample fraction, this clone is medium-sized. The chain joins TRBV27 to TRBJ1-6; TRBD1 aligns across 10 bases. J was trimmed by 9 bases and V by 2 bases; bases with no gene match: 4. This CDR3 comprises 15 residues. The germline CDR1 and CDR2 sequences are MNHEY and SMNVEV (reference sequence). The CDR3 coding sequence is TGTGCCAGCAGTTTAGGACAGGGGGTCGCTTCACCCCTCCACTTT. This translates into CASSLGQGVASPLHF.

The chain employs TRBV6-2 or TRBV6-3 and TRBJ1-6; the D gene is possibly TRBD1 (6 bases). The length of the CDR3 is 15 residues. The germline gives CDR1 MNHEY, CDR2 SVGEGT. The V end lost 5 bases, the J end lost 9 bases, and 17 bases lay between the germline ends. The CDR3 DNA is TGTGCCAGCAGTCCCCTCCTGGGGGGCTCTTCACCCCTCCACTTT. This gives the protein CASSPLLGGSSPLHF.

This clone is medium-sized within its sample. The rearrangement links TRBV5-1 to TRBJ2-7, with D perhaps matching TRBD1 (5 bases). V lost 3 bases to trimming and J lost 5 bases, with 12 bases between them. The germline gives CDR1 SGHRS, CDR2 YFSETQ. This CDR3 has 13 residues. CDR3 in amino acids: CASSSMGLNEQYF. Here the CDR3 DNA reads TGCGCCAGCAGCTCGATGGGGCTAAACGAGCAGTACTTC.

This rearrangement joins TRBV4-2 to TRBJ2-3; D is uncertain. The V end lost 0 bases, the J end lost 9 bases, and 13 bases lay between the germline ends. Germline CDR1 reads LGHNA; CDR2 reads YNFKEQ. This CDR3 has 14 amino acids. The CDR3 DNA reads TGTGCCAGCAGCCAAGAAACCCAGGCTTTGACGCAGTATTTT. Amino acid sequence: CASSQETQALTQYF.

The rearrangement uses TRBV6-5 and TRBJ2-7; the D is unclear. The CDR3 is 11 amino acids. Trimming took 2 bases from V and 5 from J, leaving 4 bases between them. Germline values: CDR1 MNHEY, CDR2 SVGAGI. The CDR3 here is CASSYGDEQYF. CDR3 nucleotides: TGTGCCAGCAGTTACGGGGACGAGCAGTACTTC.

In DNA, the CDR3 is TGTGCCAGTAGTACAAGACTAGGGACAGCATCTAGCACAGATACGCAGTATTTT. As protein: CASSTRLGTASSTDTQYF. The chain has TRBV19 and TRBJ2-3; TRBD1 is a possible D gene (7 bases). Germline values: CDR1 LNHDA, CDR2 SQIVND (reference sequence). Trimming removed 4 bases at V and 0 bases at J, with 20 bases between. CDR3 length: 18 amino acids.

The chain is built from TRBV13 and TRBJ1-1, with D unclear. This CDR3 comprises 14 residues. Deletions cut 3 bases from V and 0 bases from J, with 8 bases between. Germline-derived CDR1 and CDR2 are PRHDT and FYEKMQ (reference sequence). The CDR3, as DNA: TGTGCCAGCAGCTTCGGACGGGTGAACACTGAAGCTTTCTTT. The encoded protein is CASSFGRVNTEAFF.

This clone was recorded a few times. The V gene is TRBV19, the J gene TRBJ2-5; 9 bases map to TRBD1. CDR3 size: 15 residues. V dropped 0 bases and J dropped 2; count of bases not matched to a gene: 1. Germline CDR1 reads LNHDA; CDR2 reads SQIVND (reference sequence). In DNA, the CDR3 is TGTGCCAGTAGTATAGACGGACAGGGGCAAGAGACCCAGTACTTC. Its protein is CASSIDGQGQETQYF.

The genes are TRBV27 and TRBJ1-6; D is possibly TRBD1 (5 bases). V was shortened by 5 bases and J by 7 bases, with 9 bases between the two germline ends. CDR3 length equals 13 residues. Germline values: CDR1 MNHEY, CDR2 SMNVEV (reference sequence). CDR3: CASSRPGNSPLHF. The CDR3 DNA reads TGTGCCAGCAGTCGACCAGGGAATTCACCCCTCCACTTT.

The V and J genes are TRBV5-6 and TRBJ1-4, with D perhaps TRBD1 (5 bases). Between the trimmed V and J ends, which lost 3 bases and 8 bases, there was a span of 17 bases. This CDR3 contains 15 residues. Per the germline V gene, CDR1 is SGHDT and CDR2 is YYEEEE. CDR3 in DNA: TGTGCCAGCAGCTCCAGTCCCGCAGGGTTAGAAAAACTGTTTTTT. This codes for CASSSSPAGLEKLFF.

This chain uses TRBV9 with TRBJ2-1; TRBD1 matches at 7 bases. The germline gives CDR1 SGDLS, CDR2 YYNGEE. The trim removed 6 bases at V and 7 bases at J, leaving 13 bases unmatched. This CDR3 has 15 residues. The CDR3 coding sequence is TGTGCCAGCAACCTGCCCGGGGACAGCCTTAATGAGCAGTTCTTC. Translated, it gives CASNLPGDSLNEQFF.

The CDR3 nucleotides read TGTGCCAGCAGCTTGGACAGTCACTATGGCTACACCTTC. As protein: CASSLDSHYGYTF. The chain employs TRBV5-4 and TRBJ1-2; no reliable D call. Trimming pared 0 bases from V and 3 bases from J, leaving 6 bases between. The CDR3 contains 13 residues. The germline gives CDR1 SGHNT, CDR2 YYREEE (reference sequence).

This rearrangement joins TRBV5-1 to TRBJ2-6, with D possibly TRBD1 on 6 matching bases. Germline values: CDR1 SGHRS, CDR2 YFSETQ. This CDR3 comprises 17 residues. V shed 2 bases and J shed 4 bases, with 16 bases lying between them. CDR3 in DNA: TGCGCCAGCAGCTTCTCGACAGGCCAGGTCGGGGCCAACGTCCTGACTTTC. Residues: CASSFSTGQVGANVLTF. The complete variable domain, with remaining parts taken from reference TRBV5-1 and TRBJ2-6, reads KAGVTQTPRYLIKTRGQQVTLSCSPISGHRSVSWYQQTPGQGLQFLFEYFSETQRNKGNFPGRFSGRQFSNSRSEMNVSTLELGDSALYLCASSFSTGQVGANVLTFGAGSRLTVL.

CDR3 loop: CASSYRPDRGYGYTF. For the CDR3, the DNA is TGTGCCAGCAGTTACAGGCCGGACAGGGGCTATGGCTACACCTTC. This rearrangement joins TRBV6-6 to TRBJ1-2; 9 nucleotides match TRBD1. The junction had 5 bases not matched to a gene; V was cut back by 2 bases and J by 4 bases. CDR3 length: 15 amino acids. Germline CDR1 and CDR2: MNHNY and SVGAGI (reference sequence).

This clone was recorded a few times. Other DNA sequences within the sample encode an identical CDR3. The V and J genes are TRBV7-3 and TRBJ2-1; D is undetermined. This CDR3 is built from 13 residues. V lost 1 base, J lost 0 bases, and 1 base lay in between. Germline values: CDR1 SGHTA, CDR2 FQGTGA. CDR3 amino acids: CASSLNSYNEQFF. CDR3 in DNA: TGTGCCAGCAGCTTAAACTCCTACAATGAGCAGTTCTTC.

This chain uses TRBV19 with TRBJ1-2; maybe TRBD1 (6 bases). The CDR3 runs to 13 residues. The V gene lost 7 bases and the J gene lost 2 bases, with 11 bases spanning the gap. The germline CDR1 and CDR2 sequences are LNHDA and SQIVND (reference sequence). Here the CDR3 DNA reads TGTGCCAGTACCCCGGGACAAAACTATGGCTACACCTTC. It translates to CASTPGQNYGYTF.

This chain joins TRBV4-1 and TRBJ2-1, with D possibly TRBD2 on 6 matching bases. This CDR3 has 16 amino acids. Trimming stripped 4 bases from V and 0 bases from J, with 13 bases between. CDR1 and CDR2 (germline): MGHRA, YSYEKL. DNA of the CDR3: TGCGCCAGCAGCCTTCAGGCGGGGAGCTCCTACAATGAGCAGTTCTTC. Protein: CASSLQAGSSYNEQFF.

CDR3 loop: CASSQKGSNQPQHF. For the CDR3, the DNA is TGTGCCAGCAGCCAAAAGGGTAGCAATCAGCCCCAGCATTTT. The gene calls are TRBV4-2 and TRBJ1-5; the D is unclear. Germline CDR1 reads LGHNA; CDR2 reads YNFKEQ. V was shortened by 2 bases and J by 0 bases, with 5 bases between the two germline ends. CDR3 length: 14 residues.

The chain recombines TRBV28 with TRBJ1-1; no clear D. CDR3 size: 13 residues. Germline V gene sequence: CDR1 MDHEN, CDR2 SYDVKM. V shed 4 bases and J shed 1 base, with 7 bases lying between them. For the CDR3, the DNA is TGTGCCAGCAGTTCCGGACGGAACACTGAAGCTTTCTTT. Residues: CASSSGRNTEAFF.

The chain employs TRBV6-5 and TRBJ2-7; a weak D match, TRBD2 (5 bases). V lost 4 bases and J lost 2, with 18 bases in between. The CDR3 sequence is 16 residues long. Per the germline V gene, CDR1 is MNHEY and CDR2 is SVGAGI. CDR3: CASSFGSRGATYEQYF. In DNA, the CDR3 is TGTGCCAGCAGTTTTGGGTCACGGGGAGCAACCTACGAGCAGTACTTC.

The chain uses TRBV20-1 and TRBJ1-1; D ambiguous. V was shortened by 3 bases and J by 2 bases, with 7 bases between the two germline ends. The CDR3 totals 12 residues. Germline CDR1 is DFQATT and CDR2 is SNEGSKA (reference sequence). The CDR3 here is CSASPINTEAFF. In DNA form, the CDR3 reads TGCAGTGCTAGTCCCATTAACACTGAAGCTTTCTTT.

This chain uses TRBV7-3 with TRBJ2-2, with D uncertain. CDR3 size: 16 residues. V lost 5 bases, J lost 1 base, and 14 bases lay in between. Germline V gives CDR1 SGHTA, CDR2 FQGTGA. CDR3 region: CASSPAPTMNTGELFF. CDR3 nucleotides: TGTGCCAGCAGCCCAGCCCCGACGATGAACACCGGGGAGCTGTTTTTT.

The chain is built from TRBV20-1 and TRBJ1-6; D gene ambiguous. The CDR3 has 12 amino acids. V lost 3 bases and J lost 9, with 9 bases in between. Germline CDR1 is DFQATT and CDR2 is SNEGSKA (reference sequence). In DNA form, the CDR3 reads TGCAGTGCTAGTGGAGTAGGTTCACCCCTCCACTTT. Its protein is CSASGVGSPLHF.

The rearrangement joins TRBV6-5 to TRBJ1-2; TRBD1 might be the D (6 bases). The germline V gene encodes CDR1 MNHEY and CDR2 SVGAGI. V was pared by 2 bases and J by 4 bases, with 8 bases between. CDR3 size: 13 residues. The DNA for the CDR3 is TGTGCCAGCAGTTACGAGGGGGTCTATGGCTACACCTTC. This codes for CASSYEGVYGYTF.